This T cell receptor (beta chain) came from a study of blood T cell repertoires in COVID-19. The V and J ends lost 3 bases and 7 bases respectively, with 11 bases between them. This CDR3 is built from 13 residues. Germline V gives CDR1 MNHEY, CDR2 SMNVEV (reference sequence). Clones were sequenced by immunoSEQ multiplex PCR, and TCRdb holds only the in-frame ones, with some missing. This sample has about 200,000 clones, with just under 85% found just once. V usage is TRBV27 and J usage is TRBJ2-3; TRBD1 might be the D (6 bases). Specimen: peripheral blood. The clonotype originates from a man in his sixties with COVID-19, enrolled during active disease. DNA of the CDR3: TGTGCCAGCAGTTTTTGGGGGCTAAATACGCAGTATTTT. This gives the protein CASSFWGLNTQYF.